The entry below gives a single T cell receptor beta chain sequence along with its context. The record originates from a study of blood T cells in healthy people across ages. It was with a sample-barcoded 5' primer and a J-beta primer mix that a second PCR of roughly 6 to 12 cycles was run. Each CDR3 protein gets one entry after TCRdb re-called the 5' RACE reads with MiXCR. Among about 780,000 distinct CDR3 sequences listed, about 42% were seen once. Those donating, healthy Caucasian individuals from Russia, were aged about 6 to 90. The CDR3 sequence is 16 residues long. The V and J ends lost 5 bases and 4 bases, in that order; junction bases with no gene match: 12. The germline gives CDR1 MNHEY, CDR2 SVGAGI.

This sequence originates from a man older than 75 in good health. The chain employs TRBV6-5 and TRBJ1-2; 8 bases agree with TRBD1. Sequencing was done on a sample of blood. The CDR3 here is CASSPGQGRLGYGYTF. CDR3 in DNA: TGTGCCAGCAGTCCCGGACAGGGAAGGCTGGGCTATGGCTACACCTTC.